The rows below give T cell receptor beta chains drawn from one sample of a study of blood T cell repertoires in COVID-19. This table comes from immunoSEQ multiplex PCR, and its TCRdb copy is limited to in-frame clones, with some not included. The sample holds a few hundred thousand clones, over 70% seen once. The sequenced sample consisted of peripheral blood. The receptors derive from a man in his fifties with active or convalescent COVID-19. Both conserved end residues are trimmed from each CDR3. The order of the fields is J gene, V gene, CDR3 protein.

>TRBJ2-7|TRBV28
ASSFGTGDDEQY
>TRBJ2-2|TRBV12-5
ASGSGTPVGELF
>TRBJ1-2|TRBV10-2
ASSTPGMGYGYT
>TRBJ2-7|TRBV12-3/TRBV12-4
ASSWTDYEQY
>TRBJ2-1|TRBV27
ASSLGQGVYNEQF
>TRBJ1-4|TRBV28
ASSLAGQGFYNEKLF
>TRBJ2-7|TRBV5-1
ASSRAAVRGSYEQY
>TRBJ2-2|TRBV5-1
ASSRTGNTGELF
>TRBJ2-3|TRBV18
ASSFLADPRDTQY
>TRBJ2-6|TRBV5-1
ASSLTSGSSSGANVLT
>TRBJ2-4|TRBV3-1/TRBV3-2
ASSQATGQGAKNIQY
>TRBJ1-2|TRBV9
ASRPGGANYGYT
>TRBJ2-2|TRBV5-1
ASSLLAGVDTGELF
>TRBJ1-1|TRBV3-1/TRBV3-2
ASSPGTEAF
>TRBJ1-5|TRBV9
ASSGLADRGLRNQPQH
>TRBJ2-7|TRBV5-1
ASSLGSNEQY
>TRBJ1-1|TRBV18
ASSPRQDRSTEAF
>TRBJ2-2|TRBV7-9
ASSPVLNTGELF
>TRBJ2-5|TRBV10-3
AISDLGQGEQETQY
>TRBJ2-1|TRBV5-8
ASRGSGSRDEQF
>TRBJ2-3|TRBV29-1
SVRTSGLPRQY
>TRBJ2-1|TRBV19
ACGLAGLAEQF
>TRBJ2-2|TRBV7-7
ASSLNRNTGELF
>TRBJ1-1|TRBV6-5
ASSYIARGETF
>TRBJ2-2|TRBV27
ASLPRGGLTGELF
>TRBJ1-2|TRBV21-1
ASSPGTGLCDGYT
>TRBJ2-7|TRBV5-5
ASSLDSHPTRVEQY
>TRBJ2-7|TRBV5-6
ASGRSGSYEQY
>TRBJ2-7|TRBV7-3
ASSASGGPYEQY
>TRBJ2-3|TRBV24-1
ATRAGSTDTQY
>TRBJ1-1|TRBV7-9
ASSLPSQAF
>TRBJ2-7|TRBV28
ASSPSGTVSYEQY
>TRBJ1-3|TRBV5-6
ASSLGAGTGRLSGNTIY
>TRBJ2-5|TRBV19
ASRDGLAGPQETQY
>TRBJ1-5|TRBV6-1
ASSELGRGQPQH
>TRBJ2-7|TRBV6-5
ASSLAGGYEQY
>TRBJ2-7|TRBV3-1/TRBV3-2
ASTCGYRDRGFTLQY
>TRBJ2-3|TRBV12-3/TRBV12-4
ASRTGTTDTQY
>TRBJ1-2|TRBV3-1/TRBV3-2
ASSPPQGLNGYT
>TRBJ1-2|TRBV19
ASLSSLGPDGYT
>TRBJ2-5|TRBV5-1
ASSLPGTSGEETQY
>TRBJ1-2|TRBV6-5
ASSKGPQGWSGYT
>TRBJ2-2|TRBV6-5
ASSSLAGANTGELF
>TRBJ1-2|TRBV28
ASSLQDSDYGYT
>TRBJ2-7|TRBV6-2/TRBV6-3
ASSYSRGAGEQY
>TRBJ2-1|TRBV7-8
ASSFGGSFNEQF
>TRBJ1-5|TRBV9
ASSTGVGQPQH
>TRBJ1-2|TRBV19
ASSVRRDTTYGYT
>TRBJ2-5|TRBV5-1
ASSLDRGEGRETQY
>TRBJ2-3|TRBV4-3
ASSQEEAGALTDTQY
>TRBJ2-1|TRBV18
ASSPPGLAVANEQF
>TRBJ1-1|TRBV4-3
ASSQDPHPGTEAF
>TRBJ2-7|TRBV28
ASSLGTGQALLEQY
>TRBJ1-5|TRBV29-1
SVGQEDQPQH
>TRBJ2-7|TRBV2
ASSVRDEQY
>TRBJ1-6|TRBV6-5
ASRGTGTNNSPLH
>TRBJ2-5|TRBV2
ASGNKRETQY